The following is a T cell receptor (beta chain) sequence with its context. Antigen specificity is unknown. The PCR contained 60 Vbeta and 13 Jbeta primers. In the source study's methods: Among the unique TCR beta chains that a later analysis counted, 75 million to 85 million in all, 10 million to 11 million were shared. Sequencing used immunoSEQ multiplex PCR; TCRdb keeps in-frame clones, though not all of them. Clonal size and the V and J genes are those of that table, whereas D and trimming came from the DNA. The table shows 130,000 or so clones, with around four fifths occurring only once. This record comes from a study of cytomegalovirus exposure and HLA in healthy donors. On the study more broadly: Unique TCRs numbering roughly 85 million, obtained from HLA-typed donors, made up an early data release. Study results and caveats: Some segments of the V type, notably TRBV6-2 and TRBV6-3, were excluded as indistinguishable. Among TCR beta chains, those listed as cytomegalovirus-associated numbered over 150.

The J segment lost 8 bases and the V segment lost 3 bases, leaving 8 bases of the junction unmatched. CDR3 length: 14 amino acids. Germline lookup yields CDR1 GTSNPN and CDR2 SVGIG (reference sequence). The sequenced material came from PBMCs. The chain couples TRBV30 to TRBJ2-3, with 10 bases aligning to TRBD2. The TCR comes from a woman in her thirties or forties in good health and CMV-seropositive. CDR3 region: CAWSELAGRSTQYF. CDR3 DNA: TGTGCCTGGAGCGAACTAGCGGGAAGGAGTACGCAGTATTTT.